This entry lists 7 T cell receptor beta chains sequenced from one sample in a study of T cells in localized non-small cell lung cancer. Repertoires were generated with immunoSEQ multiplex PCR, while TCRdb's copy carries only in-frame clones and drops some. The table shows roughly 30,000 clones, with nearly 90% occurring only once. Sequences were derived from peripheral blood mononuclear cells, sampled before any cancer treatment. These receptors were obtained from a woman aged 35 to 70 with stage III lung adenocarcinoma.

This clone was seen more than once but under ten times. The chain combines TRBV19 with TRBJ2-3, with a weak D call TRBD1 (5 bases). This CDR3 is built from 15 residues. V was clipped by 1 base and J by 2 bases, with 10 bases between them. Germline CDR1 is LNHDA and CDR2 is SQIVND (reference sequence). DNA for the CDR3: TGTGCCAGTAGTATAGGGGGCGGCTACACAGATACGCAGTATTTT. Amino acids: CASSIGGGYTDTQYF.

This sequence joins TRBV4-2 and TRBJ2-7, with 14 bases that match TRBD2. After removal of 4 bases from V and 2 bases from J, the junction contained 4 bases not matched to a gene. The CDR3 consists of 16 residues. CDR1 LGHNA and CDR2 YNFKEQ come from the germline V gene. The CDR3 is CASSPTSGRAAYEQYF. CDR3 nucleotide sequence: TGTGCCAGCAGCCCGACTAGCGGGAGGGCCGCCTACGAGCAGTACTTC.

The chain uses TRBV19 and TRBJ1-5, with D perhaps TRBD1 (6 bases). With 1 base removed from V and 5 bases from J, the gap between germline ends came to 9 bases. The germline gives CDR1 LNHDA, CDR2 SQIVND (reference sequence). The CDR3 sequence is 14 residues long. The CDR3 sequence: CASSIVGGYQPQHF. The CDR3 nucleotides are TGTGCCAGTAGTATAGTGGGGGGCTATCAGCCCCAGCATTTT.

The chain is built from TRBV19 and TRBJ1-2; D call uncertain. Trimming took 0 bases from V and 4 from J, leaving 18 bases between them. Germline assignment: CDR1 LNHDA and CDR2 SQIVND (reference sequence). The CDR3 totals 17 residues. The CDR3 DNA follows: TGTGCCAGTAGTATAGATGTGTCAGGCCTTACCTCCTATGGCTACACCTTC. Its translation: CASSIDVSGLTSYGYTF.

The J gene is TRBJ2-6, the V gene TRBV7-3, with a possible D match to TRBD1 (6 bases). CDR1 and CDR2 from the germline V gene are SGHTA and FQGTGA. CDR3 length equals 16 residues. The V and J ends lost 3 bases and 2 bases respectively, with 11 bases between them. The CDR3 spells CASSFPQGTGANVLTF. CDR3 nucleotides: TGTGCCAGCAGCTTCCCCCAGGGGACTGGGGCCAACGTCCTGACTTTC.

This clone was seen only a few times. The chain recombines TRBV7-3 with TRBJ2-1; D gene uncertain. Germline CDR1 SGHTA, CDR2 FQGTGA. This CDR3 has 16 residues. Between the trimmed V and J ends, which lost 1 base and 6 bases, there was a span of 16 bases. The CDR3 sequence: CASSLKGLGRGNEQFF. CDR3 sequence (DNA): TGTGCCAGCAGCTTAAAGGGTCTAGGTCGTGGCAATGAGCAGTTCTTC. The variable domain in full, completed from reference TRBV7-3 and TRBJ2-1, reads GAGVSQTPSNKVTEKGKYVELRCDPISGHTALYWYRQSLGQGPEFLIYFQGTGAADDSGLPNDRFFAVRPEGSVSTLKIQRTERGDSAVYLCASSLKGLGRGNEQFFGPGTRLTVL.

The chain carries TRBV5-5 and TRBJ2-5, with TRBD2 matching 13 bases. Looked up from germline, CDR1 is SGHKS and CDR2 is YYEKEE (reference sequence). CDR3 length: 16 amino acids. V dropped 4 bases and J dropped 5; count of bases not matched to a gene: 8. CDR3: CASSLQLAGGRETQYF. The CDR3, as DNA: TGTGCCAGCAGCCTACAACTAGCGGGAGGGCGGGAGACCCAGTACTTC.